These 23 T cell receptor beta chains share one sample of origin, sequenced in a study of blood T cell repertoires in COVID-19. Only in-frame clones appear in the TCRdb table, and some are missing; sequencing was by immunoSEQ multiplex PCR. The repertoire has approximately 260,000 clones, approximately 90% of them found once; the top ten carry approximately 7.6%. Sequencing was performed on peripheral blood. The source of these receptors is a man between 60 and 75 years old who had recovered from COVID-19.

The gene calls are TRBV30 and TRBJ2-2, with 13 bases that match TRBD2. Looked up from germline, CDR1 is GTSNPN and CDR2 is SVGIG (reference sequence). Losses at the gene ends were 3 bases for V and 7 bases for J; bases not matched to a gene: 5. The CDR3 is 15 residues long. The DNA of the CDR3 is TGTGCCTGGAGCACTAGCGGGGGGGCCTACGGGGAGCTGTTTTTT. Its protein product is CAWSTSGGAYGELFF.

In this sample, this clone turned up once. CDR3 DNA sequence: TGTGCCTCGGGACAGCTCGGTGGCTACACCTTC. This sequence encodes CASGQLGGYTF. The genes are TRBV10-3 and TRBJ1-2, with 7 bases that match TRBD1. This CDR3 spans 11 amino acids. J was trimmed by 7 bases and V by 11 bases; bases with no gene match: 7. In germline, CDR1 is ENHRY, CDR2 SYGVKD.

There are a few counts of this clone. Here the CDR3 DNA reads TGCGCCAGCAGCCCGACAGGGGCCACGAACACCGGGGAGCTGTTTTTT. Amino acids: CASSPTGATNTGELFF. This chain links TRBV4-1 with TRBJ2-2; 8 bases agree with TRBD1. Germline assignment: CDR1 MGHRA and CDR2 YSYEKL. J lost 0 bases, V lost 4 bases, and 4 bases had no gene match. The CDR3 spans 16 residues.

The V call is TRBV28, the J call TRBJ2-7; the match to TRBD1 covers 10 bases. The CDR3 spans 16 residues. CDR1 and CDR2 from the germline V gene are MDHEN and SYDVKM. The trim removed 5 bases at V and 2 bases at J, leaving 9 bases unmatched. CDR3 sequence (DNA): TGTGCCAGCAGTCTTCGCCCGGGACAGGGGCCCTACGAGCAGTACTTC. It translates to CASSLRPGQGPYEQYF. Full variable domain (remainder filled in from reference TRBV28 and TRBJ2-7): DVKVTQSSRYLVKRTGEKVFLECVQDMDHENMFWYRQDPGLGLRLIYFSYDVKMKEKGDIPEGYSVSREKKERFSLILESASTNQTSMYLCASSLRPGQGPYEQYFGPGTRLTVT.

The chain carries TRBV27 and TRBJ1-1; 9 bases match TRBD1. CDR1 is MNHEY, CDR2 SMNVEV, per germline (reference sequence). The CDR3 covers 15 residues. The CDR3 sequence: CASGILDRGHTEAFF. The CDR3 nucleotides are TGTGCTAGTGGGATTTTGGACAGGGGTCACACTGAAGCTTTCTTT.

The J gene is TRBJ1-2, the V gene TRBV6-2 or TRBV6-3; D is possibly TRBD1 (5 bases). Germline loops: CDR1 MNHEY, CDR2 SVGEGT. The V end was cut by 2 bases, the J end by 7 bases, with 14 bases between. CDR3 length: 14 amino acids. CDR3 sequence reads: CASSYRGGESGYTF. The CDR3 bases are TGTGCCAGCAGTTACAGGGGAGGGGAATCTGGCTACACCTTC.

This chain joins TRBV30 and TRBJ1-1; possible D gene TRBD1, 6 bases. Germline CDR1 GTSNPN, CDR2 SVGIG (reference sequence). V was shortened by 5 bases and J by 0 bases, with 10 bases between the two germline ends. This CDR3 has 13 amino acids. CDR3 region: CAWATGMNTEAFF. The CDR3 DNA sequence: TGTGCCTGGGCGACAGGCATGAACACTGAAGCTTTCTTT.

The chain couples TRBV5-1 to TRBJ2-3, with D possibly matching TRBD2 (7 bases). With 0 bases removed from V and 5 bases from J, the gap between germline ends came to 13 bases. The V gene's germline CDR1 is SGHRS and CDR2 YFSETQ. This CDR3 is 15 amino acids long. The CDR3 loop is CASSLGGGRGDTQYF. The CDR3 DNA is TGCGCCAGCAGCTTGGGCGGGGGCCGGGGAGATACGCAGTATTTT.

The chain carries TRBV12-2 and TRBJ1-6; the table's TRBD1 call for D was not verified on the DNA. TRBV12-2 is listed as a pseudogene. The CDR3 covers 17 residues. The CDR3: CASRRTRGLVYNSPLHF. DNA of the CDR3: TGTGCAAGTCGCCGAACCAGGGGATTAGTCTATAATTCACCCCTCCACTTT.

A remark on this clone: At the DNA level, this CDR3 is encoded by other sequences in the same sample as well. CDR3 sequence (DNA): TGTGCCTGGAGTAGGGGCACTGAAGCTTTCTTT. Protein: CAWSRGTEAFF. V gene TRBV30 combines with J gene TRBJ1-1; possibly TRBD1 for D (5 bases). V gave up 2 bases and J gave up 4 bases, with 5 bases separating them. There are 11 residues in the CDR3. Germline V gene sequence: CDR1 GTSNPN, CDR2 SVGIG (reference sequence).

This CDR3 is CASSYVPDTGELFF. The DNA of the CDR3 is TGTGCCAGCAGTTACGTTCCGGACACCGGGGAGCTGTTTTTT. The chain employs TRBV6-5 and TRBJ2-2, with D unclear. The CDR3 has 14 amino acids. Trimming shortened V by 2 bases and J by 3 bases, and 7 bases separated the two germline ends. Germline lookup yields CDR1 MNHEY and CDR2 SVGAGI.

This chain joins TRBV24-1 and TRBJ2-7; D is ambiguous. In germline, CDR1 is KGHDR, CDR2 SFDVKD. This CDR3 spans 12 amino acids. Deletions cut 9 bases from V and 9 bases from J, with 17 bases between. The CDR3 loop is CATGLGSSGQYF. The CDR3 region has the DNA TGTGCCACCGGCTTAGGAAGTTCAGGGCAGTACTTC.

In regard to this clone: Additional DNA sequences in this sample encode the identical CDR3. V usage is TRBV6-5 and J usage is TRBJ2-7; 10 bases are shared with TRBD1. Germline values: CDR1 MNHEY, CDR2 SVGAGI. The CDR3 runs to 13 residues. The V and J ends lost 5 bases and 3 bases, in that order; junction bases with no gene match: 1. In nucleotides, the CDR3 is TGTGCCAGCAGTCGGGACAGGGGCTACGAGCAGTACTTC. Residues: CASSRDRGYEQYF.

The chain combines TRBV30 with TRBJ1-1; D may be TRBD1 (5 bases). This CDR3 has 15 amino acids. The germline CDR1 and CDR2 sequences are GTSNPN and SVGIG (reference sequence). V lost 5 bases, J lost 1 base, and 17 bases lay in between. CDR3 region: CAWEFDSFTNTEAFF. The CDR3 DNA sequence: TGTGCCTGGGAATTTGACAGTTTTACGAACACTGAAGCTTTCTTT.

This clone has just one count. This chain connects TRBV7-4 to TRBJ1-5; TRBD1 matches 7 bases. This CDR3 has 18 amino acids. Germline V CDR1 and CDR2: SGHVT, SQSDAQ. Unmatched junction bases numbered 9, after V lost 1 base and J lost 0 bases. In nucleotides, the CDR3 is TGTGCCAGCAGCTTAGTGAGACAGGGTCACAATAGCAATCAGCCCCAGCATTTT. Translated: CASSLVRQGHNSNQPQHF.

The chain is built from TRBV5-1 and TRBJ2-2; D may be TRBD1 (6 bases). The V end lost 5 bases, the J end lost 1 base, and 12 bases lay between the germline ends. This CDR3 is built from 15 residues. Germline loops: CDR1 SGHRS, CDR2 YFSETQ. The CDR3 DNA reads as TGCGCCAGCAGTACAGGGAGTAGGAACACCGGGGAGCTGTTTTTT. Translated: CASSTGSRNTGELFF.

V is TRBV6-5 and J is TRBJ1-5; D possibly corresponds to TRBD1 (6 bases). With 3 bases removed from V and 7 bases from J, the gap between germline ends came to 16 bases. CDR3 length: 15 residues. Germline assignment: CDR1 MNHEY and CDR2 SVGAGI. The CDR3: CASSYGLGAGQPQHF. CDR3 DNA: TGTGCCAGCAGTTATGGGTTGGGGGCAGGGCAGCCCCAGCATTTT.

The chain is built from TRBV29-1 and TRBJ2-7; a weak D match, TRBD1 (8 bases). The ends were cut back, 3 bases at V and 4 bases at J, with 16 bases in the middle. The length of the CDR3 is 14 residues. Germline V gene lookup returns CDR1 SQVTM and CDR2 ANQGSEA. CDR3 sequence: CSVDRTGRGYEQYF. The DNA of the CDR3 is TGCAGCGTTGACCGGACAGGGAGGGGGTACGAGCAGTACTTC.

The chain carries TRBV6-5 and TRBJ2-3, with 7 bases identical to TRBD2. The CDR3 length is 14 residues. Germline loops: CDR1 MNHEY, CDR2 SVGAGI. Unmatched junction bases numbered 12, after V lost 8 bases and J lost 7 bases. In DNA, the CDR3 is TGTGCCAGCGGCGGAGGACTAGTAGTAAATACGCAGTATTTT. It translates to CASGGGLVVNTQYF.

The rearrangement uses TRBV27 and TRBJ2-5; 9 positions agree with TRBD1. With 3 bases clipped from V and 5 bases from J, the junction kept 10 bases outside the gene matches. CDR1 is MNHEY and CDR2 is SMNVEV in the germline V gene (reference sequence). This CDR3 has 16 amino acids. CDR3 DNA sequence: TGTGCCAGCAGTTTCGCCGGGACAGGGCTCGAGGAGACCCAGTACTTC. Protein product: CASSFAGTGLEETQYF.

The CDR3 sequence is CASSASQRTGDEKLFF. The CDR3 nucleotides are TGTGCCAGTAGCGCAAGCCAAAGGACAGGCGATGAAAAACTGTTTTTT. V usage is TRBV19 and J usage is TRBJ1-4; TRBD1 aligns across 7 bases. With 6 bases clipped from V and 6 bases from J, the junction kept 13 bases outside the gene matches. Per germline, CDR1 LNHDA and CDR2 SQIVND (reference sequence). The CDR3 is made up of 16 amino acids.

V is TRBV29-1 and J is TRBJ1-1; possibly TRBD1 for D (5 bases). Trimming took 8 bases from V and 1 from J, leaving 23 bases between them. CDR1 and CDR2 (germline): SQVTM, ANQGSEA. The CDR3 is made up of 16 amino acids. CDR3 sequence: CSIVGTPRRGNTEAFF. The CDR3 region has the DNA TGCAGCATCGTCGGGACCCCGAGGAGGGGGAACACTGAAGCTTTCTTT.

The chain couples TRBV6-5 to TRBJ1-3; maybe TRBD1 (5 bases). CDR1 is MNHEY, CDR2 SVGAGI, per germline. With 6 bases removed from V and 5 bases from J, the gap between germline ends came to 8 bases. There are 12 residues in the CDR3. CDR3 DNA: TGTGCCAGCAGGGACACCAGAAACACCATATATTTT. Residues: CASRDTRNTIYF.